This TCR beta chain appears in the sequencing data of a study of blood T cell repertoires in COVID-19. Study at large: Samples taken during acute and convalescent COVID-19 were collected in the United States, Italy and Spain.

Assay used: immunoSEQ multiplex PCR; TCRdb lists only in-frame clones, some missing. This table holds approximately 140,000 clones, around 87% found once. J gave up 0 bases and V 0 bases, and 4 bases lay outside the gene matches. Germline CDR1 SGHRS, CDR2 YFSETQ. This CDR3 spans 16 amino acids. This chain uses TRBV5-1 with TRBJ2-3, with TRBD2 identical over 7 bases. Sequencing used peripheral blood. The TCR was taken from a man aged 80 or over with acute or convalescent COVID-19. CDR3 sequence: CASSLAPGGSTDTQYF. CDR3 DNA sequence: TGCGCCAGCAGCTTGGCCCCCGGGGGGAGCACAGATACGCAGTATTTT.